The rows below give T cell receptor beta chains drawn from one sample of a study of shared clonotypes between healthy human individuals. The protocol was immunoSEQ multiplex PCR, while the TCRdb copy is restricted to in-frame clones and leaves out a portion. The table includes about 550,000 clones, about 95% detected once. The sample was naive CD8+ T cells sorted from blood. These receptors originate from a woman in her twenties or thirties in good health. The CDR3 runs from the conserved cysteine through the conserved F or W. A D gene is named only where the DNA matches it firmly. Clone sizes are given selectively: once, few, many, or a class where the clone is expanded.

j_call: TRBJ2-7
v_call: TRBV19
clone_size: -
d_call: TRBD2
cdr3_nt: TGTGCCAGTAGTATACTAGCGGGAGCAAACGAGCAGTACTTC
cdr3_aa: CASSILAGANEQYF

j_call: TRBJ1-1
v_call: TRBV5-6
clone_size: -
d_call: -
cdr3_nt: TGTGCCAGCAGCTTGGCGACTGGGGGGCACACTGAAGCTTTCTTT
cdr3_aa: CASSLATGGHTEAFF

j_call: TRBJ1-5
v_call: TRBV28
clone_size: -
d_call: -
cdr3_nt: TGTGCCAGCAGTTTATTCGGGGGCTATAGCAATCAGCCCCAGCATTTT
cdr3_aa: CASSLFGGYSNQPQHF

j_call: TRBJ1-5
v_call: TRBV11-2
clone_size: -
d_call: -
cdr3_nt: TGTGCCAGCAGCCAAGGCTACGAGCAGCCCCAGCATTTT
cdr3_aa: CASSQGYEQPQHF

j_call: TRBJ2-1
v_call: TRBV11-3
clone_size: -
d_call: -
cdr3_nt: TGTGCCAGCAGCTTAGATTCCAGCTCCTACAATGAGCAGTTCTTC
cdr3_aa: CASSLDSSSYNEQFF

j_call: TRBJ2-7
v_call: TRBV27
clone_size: -
d_call: -
cdr3_nt: TGTGCCAGCAGTTCCCAGTCCTACGAGCAGTACTTC
cdr3_aa: CASSSQSYEQYF

j_call: TRBJ2-1
v_call: TRBV6-5
clone_size: -
d_call: -
cdr3_nt: TGTGCCAGCAGGCCCTTCAGGGGCAATGAGCAGTTCTTC
cdr3_aa: CASRPFRGNEQFF

j_call: TRBJ2-2
v_call: TRBV19
clone_size: -
d_call: TRBD2
cdr3_nt: TGTGCCAGTAGTACCGGACTAGCGGCGAACACCGGGGAGCTGTTTTTT
cdr3_aa: CASSTGLAANTGELFF

j_call: TRBJ2-7
v_call: TRBV13
clone_size: -
d_call: -
cdr3_nt: TGTGCCAGCAGCTCCGGACAGTACTACGAGCAGTACTTC
cdr3_aa: CASSSGQYYEQYF

j_call: TRBJ2-5
v_call: TRBV7-7
clone_size: -
d_call: -
cdr3_nt: TGTGCCAGCAGCTTAGTCGGCAGTCAAGAGACCCAGTACTTC
cdr3_aa: CASSLVGSQETQYF

j_call: TRBJ2-2
v_call: TRBV4-2
clone_size: -
d_call: -
cdr3_nt: TGTGCCAGCAGCCAGATCCCTTTGGCCGGGGAGCTGTTTTTT
cdr3_aa: CASSQIPLAGELFF

j_call: TRBJ2-7
v_call: TRBV11-2
clone_size: -
d_call: TRBD1
cdr3_nt: TGTGCCAGCAGCCGCCCGACAGGGGGCAGCGAGCAGTACTTC
cdr3_aa: CASSRPTGGSEQYF

j_call: TRBJ2-7
v_call: TRBV20-1
clone_size: -
d_call: -
cdr3_nt: TGCAGTGCTAGTGAGTACGAGCAGTACTTC
cdr3_aa: CSASEYEQYF

j_call: TRBJ2-7
v_call: TRBV6-5
clone_size: -
d_call: TRBD1
cdr3_nt: TGTGCCAGCGGCCTATCCTCAGGGGGCTCCTACGAGCAGTACTTC
cdr3_aa: CASGLSSGGSYEQYF

j_call: TRBJ1-3
v_call: TRBV6-6
clone_size: -
d_call: -
cdr3_nt: TGTGCCAGCAGTTACAGCGACACCATATATTTT
cdr3_aa: CASSYSDTIYF

j_call: TRBJ2-7
v_call: TRBV5-4
clone_size: -
d_call: TRBD1
cdr3_nt: TGTGCCAGCAGCGTACGGGTAGGGACAGGGTCCCTCGAGCAGTACTTC
cdr3_aa: CASSVRVGTGSLEQYF

j_call: TRBJ2-3
v_call: TRBV19
clone_size: -
d_call: -
cdr3_nt: TGTGCCAGTAGAAAGACAGATACGCAGTATTTT
cdr3_aa: CASRKTDTQYF

j_call: TRBJ2-1
v_call: TRBV10-1
clone_size: -
d_call: -
cdr3_nt: TGCGCCAGCAGTGAGGGGCGCGGTGGGCCTTTATACAATGAGCAGTTCTTC
cdr3_aa: CASSEGRGGPLYNEQFF

j_call: TRBJ2-6
v_call: TRBV29-1
clone_size: -
d_call: TRBD2
cdr3_nt: TGCAGCGTTTGGGGGGGAACCTCTGGGGCCAACGTCCTGACTTTC
cdr3_aa: CSVWGGTSGANVLTF

j_call: TRBJ2-3
v_call: TRBV6-6
clone_size: -
d_call: -
cdr3_nt: TGTGCCAGCAGGCGGGAATCAGATACGCAGTATTTT
cdr3_aa: CASRRESDTQYF

j_call: TRBJ2-5
v_call: TRBV7-2
clone_size: -
d_call: -
cdr3_nt: TGTGCCAGCAGCCTCACCGGGACTGGAGCCACCCAGTACTTC
cdr3_aa: CASSLTGTGATQYF

j_call: TRBJ1-1
v_call: TRBV27
clone_size: -
d_call: -
cdr3_nt: TGTGCCAGCAGTATTGGAGCCGGCGGGGGGAACACTGAAGCTTTCTTT
cdr3_aa: CASSIGAGGGNTEAFF

j_call: TRBJ1-1
v_call: TRBV29-1
clone_size: -
d_call: TRBD1
cdr3_nt: TGCAGCGTTGACCCGGGGGGAGACAGGGTGTGGGCTGAAGCTTTCTTT
cdr3_aa: CSVDPGGDRVWAEAFF

j_call: TRBJ1-4
v_call: TRBV10-3
clone_size: -
d_call: -
cdr3_nt: TGTGCCATCAGTGAGGGGGGACCCCTAGGGGGACTGTTTTTT
cdr3_aa: CAISEGGPLGGLFF

j_call: TRBJ2-7
v_call: TRBV6-9
clone_size: -
d_call: TRBD2
cdr3_nt: TGTGCCAGCACTAGCGGGTCCTACGAGCAGTACTTC
cdr3_aa: CASTSGSYEQYF

j_call: TRBJ2-3
v_call: TRBV7-8
clone_size: -
d_call: TRBD2
cdr3_nt: TGTGCCAGCAGCTCCAGACTAGCGGGGCGCACAGATACGCAGTATTTT
cdr3_aa: CASSSRLAGRTDTQYF

j_call: TRBJ2-5
v_call: TRBV19
clone_size: -
d_call: -
cdr3_nt: TGTGCCAGTAGGAAAAATGACCAGGAGACCCAGTACTTC
cdr3_aa: CASRKNDQETQYF

j_call: TRBJ2-5
v_call: TRBV4-1
clone_size: -
d_call: -
cdr3_nt: TGCGCCAGCAGCCAAGATCAAGAGGAGACCCAGTACTTC
cdr3_aa: CASSQDQEETQYF

j_call: TRBJ2-7
v_call: TRBV27
clone_size: -
d_call: TRBD1
cdr3_nt: TGTGCCAGCAGTTTGACAGGGGAAAACTTGGGATACGAGCAGTACTTC
cdr3_aa: CASSLTGENLGYEQYF

j_call: TRBJ2-3
v_call: TRBV9
clone_size: once
d_call: -
cdr3_nt: TGTGCCAGCAACCAGGACCGTTCGTCTAGCACAGATACGCAGTATTTT
cdr3_aa: CASNQDRSSSTDTQYF

j_call: TRBJ1-6
v_call: TRBV28
clone_size: -
d_call: -
cdr3_nt: TGTGCCAGCAGTTCCCACTTAGGGTTTAATTCACCCCTCCACTTT
cdr3_aa: CASSSHLGFNSPLHF

j_call: TRBJ1-2
v_call: TRBV7-9
clone_size: -
d_call: -
cdr3_nt: TGTGCCAGCAGCTTCGGGGACACCAGTAACTATGGCTACACCTTC
cdr3_aa: CASSFGDTSNYGYTF

j_call: TRBJ2-7
v_call: TRBV11-2
clone_size: -
d_call: TRBD2
cdr3_nt: TGTGCCAGCAGCTTAAGTTCCCGGACTAGCGGTTACGAGCAGTACTTC
cdr3_aa: CASSLSSRTSGYEQYF

j_call: TRBJ1-3
v_call: TRBV28
clone_size: -
d_call: TRBD1
cdr3_nt: TGTGCCAGCAGCCCTAGGGGACAGGGGAGGGGAGCTTATGGAAACACCATATATTTT
cdr3_aa: CASSPRGQGRGAYGNTIYF

j_call: TRBJ1-1
v_call: TRBV7-2
clone_size: -
d_call: -
cdr3_nt: TGTGCCAGCAGCTTAGTTGGACACTTGAACACTGAAGCTTTCTTT
cdr3_aa: CASSLVGHLNTEAFF

j_call: TRBJ2-7
v_call: TRBV7-9
clone_size: once
d_call: -
cdr3_nt: TGTGCCGCCGGCGTGGGCGGGAAATACGAGCAGTACTTC
cdr3_aa: CAAGVGGKYEQYF

j_call: TRBJ2-5
v_call: TRBV29-1
clone_size: -
d_call: -
cdr3_nt: TGCAGCGTTGAAGATCGAGAACAGTTAGTAGAGACCCAGTACTTC
cdr3_aa: CSVEDREQLVETQYF

j_call: TRBJ1-1
v_call: TRBV28
clone_size: -
d_call: -
cdr3_nt: TGTGCCAGCAACTTACCTGAGGGCCGCTCGGATGAAGCTTTCTTT
cdr3_aa: CASNLPEGRSDEAFF

j_call: TRBJ2-7
v_call: TRBV6-4
clone_size: once
d_call: TRBD2
cdr3_nt: TGTGCCAGCAGTGAAACTAGCGGCTACGAGCAGTACTTC
cdr3_aa: CASSETSGYEQYF

j_call: TRBJ1-1
v_call: TRBV5-6
clone_size: -
d_call: -
cdr3_nt: TGTGCCAGCAGCTGGGGTGGGACTGAAGCTTTCTTT
cdr3_aa: CASSWGGTEAFF

j_call: TRBJ1-1
v_call: TRBV27
clone_size: -
d_call: -
cdr3_nt: TGTGCCAGCAGTTTTTACCCCCCTCCGTGGGGGGCGGCCACTGAAGCTTTCTTT
cdr3_aa: CASSFYPPPWGAATEAFF

j_call: TRBJ2-1
v_call: TRBV14
clone_size: -
d_call: TRBD2
cdr3_nt: TGTGCCAGCAGCCAAGATTTGGCGACTAGCGGGTACTACAATGAGCAGTTCTTC
cdr3_aa: CASSQDLATSGYYNEQFF

j_call: TRBJ1-5
v_call: TRBV10-3
clone_size: -
d_call: -
cdr3_nt: TGTGCCATCAGTGAGTCGATAGTGGTGAATCAGCCCCAGCATTTT
cdr3_aa: CAISESIVVNQPQHF

j_call: TRBJ1-1
v_call: TRBV5-1
clone_size: -
d_call: TRBD1
cdr3_nt: TGCGCCAGCATCAAACAGGGGGGCGCCGGCACTGAAGCTTTCTTT
cdr3_aa: CASIKQGGAGTEAFF

j_call: TRBJ2-1
v_call: TRBV28
clone_size: -
d_call: TRBD1
cdr3_nt: TGTGCCAGCAGTGGGGACAGGGGGCGCCGCGAGCAGTTCTTC
cdr3_aa: CASSGDRGRREQFF

j_call: TRBJ2-2
v_call: TRBV6-5
clone_size: -
d_call: -
cdr3_nt: TGTGCCAGCAGTTACTCGAGAAGAGTGAACACCGGGGAGCTGTTTTTT
cdr3_aa: CASSYSRRVNTGELFF

j_call: TRBJ1-1
v_call: TRBV27
clone_size: -
d_call: TRBD1
cdr3_nt: TGTGCCAGCAGTCCAGGGACAGGGAGCACTGAAGCTTTCTTT
cdr3_aa: CASSPGTGSTEAFF

j_call: TRBJ2-1
v_call: TRBV27
clone_size: once
d_call: TRBD2
cdr3_nt: TGTGCCAGCAGTATCAGACTAGCGGGAGCCTACAATGAGCAGTTCTTC
cdr3_aa: CASSIRLAGAYNEQFF

j_call: TRBJ2-7
v_call: TRBV5-4
clone_size: -
d_call: -
cdr3_nt: TGTGCCAGCAGCCGACAGGATATCTACGAGCAGTACTTC
cdr3_aa: CASSRQDIYEQYF

j_call: TRBJ2-1
v_call: TRBV5-4
clone_size: -
d_call: -
cdr3_nt: TGTGCCAGCAAGGAGAGCTCCTACAATGAGCAGTTCTTC
cdr3_aa: CASKESSYNEQFF

j_call: TRBJ2-1
v_call: TRBV9
clone_size: -
d_call: -
cdr3_nt: TGTGCCAGCAGCGGAGGGGGGAATGAGCAGTTCTTC
cdr3_aa: CASSGGGNEQFF

j_call: TRBJ2-7
v_call: TRBV27
clone_size: -
d_call: TRBD1
cdr3_nt: TGTGCCAGCAGCCGTCTCCCAGGGGGCGATGGCGAGCAGTACTTC
cdr3_aa: CASSRLPGGDGEQYF

j_call: TRBJ1-4
v_call: TRBV28
clone_size: -
d_call: -
cdr3_nt: TGTGCCAGCAGTGCCCACAGGCCCCCTGAAAAACTGTTTTTT
cdr3_aa: CASSAHRPPEKLFF

j_call: TRBJ2-1
v_call: TRBV18
clone_size: -
d_call: TRBD2
cdr3_nt: TGTGCCAGCTCACCCCTAGCGGGAGGCCGTGTCAACAATGAGCAGTTCTTC
cdr3_aa: CASSPLAGGRVNNEQFF